These T cell receptor beta chains were read from a single sample in a study of blood T cell repertoires in COVID-19. Produced via immunoSEQ multiplex PCR; TCRdb's table is partial and in-frame only. This table holds 100,000 to 150,000 clones, around 70% found once. The source material was peripheral blood. Receptor source: a man older than 75 with COVID-19, enrolled during active disease. Both conserved end residues are part of each CDR3. Each record gives: J gene, D gene, V gene, clone size, CDR3 DNA, CDR3 protein. A D gene is named only where the DNA matches it firmly. Not every row has a clone size; where given, it reads once, few, many or a size class.

j_call: TRBJ2-2
d_call: -
v_call: TRBV9
clone_size: -
cdr3_nt: TGTGCCAGCTGCGTAGTAGTCACCCGACAGGGGGGACGGGAGGGCCTTACGAACACCGGGGAGCTGTTTTTT
cdr3_aa: CASCVVVTRQGGREGLTNTGELFF

j_call: TRBJ2-4
d_call: TRBD1
v_call: TRBV7-3
clone_size: -
cdr3_nt: TGTGCCAGCAGCGAATCTGGGACAGTACACATTCAGTACTTC
cdr3_aa: CASSESGTVHIQYF

j_call: TRBJ2-7
d_call: TRBD1
v_call: TRBV6-2/TRBV6-3
clone_size: -
cdr3_nt: TGTGCCAGCAGTTACGACGGGACAGGGGGCTACGAGCAGTACTTC
cdr3_aa: CASSYDGTGGYEQYF

j_call: TRBJ1-1
d_call: -
v_call: TRBV3-1/TRBV3-2
clone_size: -
cdr3_nt: TGTGCCAGCAGCCAGCTCCCAGGGGAAACTGAAGCTTTCTTT
cdr3_aa: CASSQLPGETEAFF

j_call: TRBJ1-6
d_call: TRBD1
v_call: TRBV19
clone_size: few
cdr3_nt: TGTGCCAGTAGTATGGACAGGGGTTCACCCCTCCACTTT
cdr3_aa: CASSMDRGSPLHF

j_call: TRBJ1-2
d_call: TRBD1
v_call: TRBV5-5
clone_size: few
cdr3_nt: TGTGCCAGTACCGGGACAGGGGGAGTCCGGGGCTACACCTTC
cdr3_aa: CASTGTGGVRGYTF

j_call: TRBJ2-5
d_call: -
v_call: TRBV4-1
clone_size: -
cdr3_nt: TGCGCCAGCAGCCCCTCGGGAGCACAGTACCAAGAGACCCAGTACTTC
cdr3_aa: CASSPSGAQYQETQYF

j_call: TRBJ2-7
d_call: -
v_call: TRBV15
clone_size: few
cdr3_nt: TGTGCCACCAGCAGAGCCGAGTCTAGCAGCCCCTACGAGCAGTACTTC
cdr3_aa: CATSRAESSSPYEQYF

j_call: TRBJ2-5
d_call: TRBD2
v_call: TRBV5-1
clone_size: -
cdr3_nt: TGCGCCAGCAGTCTTCCCCCTAGCGGGACCACCGGGGAGACCCAGTACTTC
cdr3_aa: CASSLPPSGTTGETQYF

j_call: TRBJ1-3
d_call: TRBD1
v_call: TRBV19
clone_size: -
cdr3_nt: TGTGCCACCTGGACAGGAGATTCTGGAAACACCATATATTTT
cdr3_aa: CATWTGDSGNTIYF

j_call: TRBJ1-3
d_call: -
v_call: TRBV5-1
clone_size: many
cdr3_nt: TGCGCCAGCAGCTTGGCCCCACAGGGCTCTGGAAACACCATATATTTT
cdr3_aa: CASSLAPQGSGNTIYF

j_call: TRBJ2-7
d_call: TRBD2
v_call: TRBV9
clone_size: few
cdr3_nt: TGTGCCAGCAGCCCCACTAGCGGAGCTCCCTACGAGCAGTACTTC
cdr3_aa: CASSPTSGAPYEQYF

j_call: TRBJ1-1
d_call: -
v_call: TRBV28
clone_size: -
cdr3_nt: TGTGCCAGCATGGACTATGAAGCTTTCTTT
cdr3_aa: CASMDYEAFF

j_call: TRBJ1-6
d_call: -
v_call: TRBV27
clone_size: -
cdr3_nt: TGTGCCAGCAGTAAACAGGGCTTTAATTCACCCCTCCACTTT
cdr3_aa: CASSKQGFNSPLHF

j_call: TRBJ2-3
d_call: TRBD1
v_call: TRBV27
clone_size: few
cdr3_nt: TGTGCCAGCAGTTACAGGGGGCAAGATACGCAGTATTTT
cdr3_aa: CASSYRGQDTQYF

j_call: TRBJ2-3
d_call: -
v_call: TRBV3-1/TRBV3-2
clone_size: -
cdr3_nt: TGTGCCAGCAGCCAAACTCATTCAGATACGCAGTATTTT
cdr3_aa: CASSQTHSDTQYF

j_call: TRBJ2-7
d_call: -
v_call: TRBV7-9
clone_size: -
cdr3_nt: TGTGCCAGCAGCTTTTACGCAACAGGAGACTACGAGCAGTACTTC
cdr3_aa: CASSFYATGDYEQYF

j_call: TRBJ1-5
d_call: TRBD1
v_call: TRBV29-1
clone_size: -
cdr3_nt: TGCAGCGTTGGCCAGGGGGCAGGAGGGCAGCCCCAGCATTTT
cdr3_aa: CSVGQGAGGQPQHF

j_call: TRBJ2-1
d_call: -
v_call: TRBV13
clone_size: once
cdr3_nt: TGTGCCAGCAGCTTCCGAGACAGGCACAATGAGCAGTTCTTC
cdr3_aa: CASSFRDRHNEQFF

j_call: TRBJ1-4
d_call: TRBD1
v_call: TRBV24-1
clone_size: -
cdr3_nt: TGTGCCACCAGTGATTTGACAGGGGAAGGTGAAAAACTGTTTTTT
cdr3_aa: CATSDLTGEGEKLFF

j_call: TRBJ2-7
d_call: TRBD1
v_call: TRBV7-7
clone_size: few
cdr3_nt: TGTGCTAGCAGCCCGGGACAGGGGTACTACGAGCAGTACTTC
cdr3_aa: CASSPGQGYYEQYF

j_call: TRBJ1-2
d_call: TRBD1
v_call: TRBV9
clone_size: -
cdr3_nt: TGTGCCAGCAGCACTGGACAGGGGGATGTCTATGGCTACACCTTC
cdr3_aa: CASSTGQGDVYGYTF

j_call: TRBJ2-1
d_call: -
v_call: TRBV5-6
clone_size: -
cdr3_nt: TGTGCCAGCAGCAGGGGGATGGATGAGCAGTTCTTC
cdr3_aa: CASSRGMDEQFF

j_call: TRBJ2-3
d_call: TRBD2
v_call: TRBV5-6
clone_size: -
cdr3_nt: TGTGCCAGCAGCATCAGGGCGGGAGCTCGCACAGATACGCAGTATTTT
cdr3_aa: CASSIRAGARTDTQYF

j_call: TRBJ1-5
d_call: TRBD1
v_call: TRBV15
clone_size: -
cdr3_nt: TGTGCCACCGGGACAGGGCTCTATAGCAATCAGCCCCAGCATTTT
cdr3_aa: CATGTGLYSNQPQHF

j_call: TRBJ2-5
d_call: -
v_call: TRBV27
clone_size: few
cdr3_nt: TGTGCCAGCAGTTTATCAAGGACGGGATGGGAGACCCAGTACTTC
cdr3_aa: CASSLSRTGWETQYF

j_call: TRBJ2-3
d_call: -
v_call: TRBV12-3/TRBV12-4
clone_size: -
cdr3_nt: TGTGCCAGCAGTTTACTTAGCACAGATACGCAGTATTTT
cdr3_aa: CASSLLSTDTQYF

j_call: TRBJ1-2
d_call: -
v_call: TRBV7-9
clone_size: -
cdr3_nt: TGTGCCAGCAGCCCTCCGGGACACTTCTATGGCTACACCTTC
cdr3_aa: CASSPPGHFYGYTF

j_call: TRBJ2-6
d_call: TRBD2
v_call: TRBV4-2
clone_size: -
cdr3_nt: TGTGCCAGCAGCCAAGTTTCTAGCGGGAGCTCTGGGGCCAACGTCCTGACTTTC
cdr3_aa: CASSQVSSGSSGANVLTF

j_call: TRBJ1-2
d_call: -
v_call: TRBV27
clone_size: once
cdr3_nt: TGTGCCAGCAGTTTAGACGGGGGGAGTTGGGGCTACACCTTC
cdr3_aa: CASSLDGGSWGYTF

j_call: TRBJ2-2
d_call: TRBD1
v_call: TRBV4-3
clone_size: -
cdr3_nt: TGCGCCAGCAGCCAAGATCCGGGACAGGGTGGCTGGACCGGGGAGCTGTTTTTT
cdr3_aa: CASSQDPGQGGWTGELFF

j_call: TRBJ2-3
d_call: TRBD1
v_call: TRBV5-4
clone_size: -
cdr3_nt: TGTGCGGTAGGTTCCGGGACAGTTAGCACAGATACGCAGTATTTT
cdr3_aa: CAVGSGTVSTDTQYF

j_call: TRBJ2-7
d_call: TRBD2
v_call: TRBV30
clone_size: -
cdr3_nt: TGTGCCTGGAGTGTAATGGGGGGCGGGAGGACCTACGAGCAGTACTTC
cdr3_aa: CAWSVMGGGRTYEQYF

j_call: TRBJ2-7
d_call: -
v_call: TRBV11-3
clone_size: -
cdr3_nt: TGTGCCAGCAGCTTAGATCAAACTAGCTCCGAGCAGTACTTC
cdr3_aa: CASSLDQTSSEQYF

j_call: TRBJ2-4
d_call: TRBD1
v_call: TRBV3-1/TRBV3-2
clone_size: few
cdr3_nt: TGTGCCAGCAGCCGACAGGGCAAAAACATTCAGTACTTC
cdr3_aa: CASSRQGKNIQYF

j_call: TRBJ2-7
d_call: TRBD2
v_call: TRBV30
clone_size: -
cdr3_nt: TGTGCCTGGACCCGCACTAGCGGGAGGCTCCTTAGCTCCTACGAGCAGTACTTC
cdr3_aa: CAWTRTSGRLLSSYEQYF

j_call: TRBJ1-1
d_call: TRBD1
v_call: TRBV5-1
clone_size: few
cdr3_nt: TGCGCCAGCAGCTCCGACAGGGCGGACACTGAAGCTTTCTTT
cdr3_aa: CASSSDRADTEAFF

j_call: TRBJ2-2
d_call: -
v_call: TRBV27
clone_size: -
cdr3_nt: TGTGCCAGCAGACTTTATCGTCACCGGGACTTGAACACCGGGGAGCTGTTTTTT
cdr3_aa: CASRLYRHRDLNTGELFF

j_call: TRBJ1-5
d_call: TRBD1
v_call: TRBV28
clone_size: -
cdr3_nt: TGTGCCAGCAGTCCGAGACAGGGGGCATATAGCAATCAGCCCCAGCATTTT
cdr3_aa: CASSPRQGAYSNQPQHF

j_call: TRBJ2-7
d_call: -
v_call: TRBV6-2/TRBV6-3
clone_size: -
cdr3_nt: TGTGCCAGCAGTTACATTGGCAGGGGGGCGTACGAGCAGTACTTC
cdr3_aa: CASSYIGRGAYEQYF

j_call: TRBJ1-3
d_call: -
v_call: TRBV7-2
clone_size: once
cdr3_nt: TGTGCCAGCAGCTTACCAGGGATCGGAAACACCATATATTTT
cdr3_aa: CASSLPGIGNTIYF

j_call: TRBJ1-1
d_call: -
v_call: TRBV6-5
clone_size: once
cdr3_nt: TGTGCCAGCAGGCCGCCGGGGGGCTTCACTGAAGCTTTCTTT
cdr3_aa: CASRPPGGFTEAFF

j_call: TRBJ1-6
d_call: TRBD1
v_call: TRBV18
clone_size: -
cdr3_nt: TGTGCCAGCTCACCGGGACAGGGGACTGGGCCCCTCCACTTT
cdr3_aa: CASSPGQGTGPLHF

j_call: TRBJ2-1
d_call: TRBD2
v_call: TRBV19
clone_size: -
cdr3_nt: TGTGCCAGTAGTATAGGAACTAGCGGGAGCAATGAGCAGTTCTTC
cdr3_aa: CASSIGTSGSNEQFF

j_call: TRBJ1-6
d_call: TRBD1
v_call: TRBV28
clone_size: -
cdr3_nt: TGTGCCAGCAGGAGGACAGGATTTGGATCACCCCTCCACTTT
cdr3_aa: CASRRTGFGSPLHF